This T cell receptor beta chain appears in the sequencing data of a study of PD-L1 blockade in urothelial cancer (dated by TCRdb to 2015 to 2018). Notes on the research overall: Every patient began therapy in 2014 and was given atezolizumab 1,200 mg intravenously every 3 weeks. About nine tenths of the roughly 29 patients were males with bladder-origin urothelial cancer, and about 65% of the 29 reported a prior smoking history. An ECOG performance status of 0 or 1 was recorded for the patients, and 0 to 3 prior chemotherapy regimens had been received by the patients. Blood samples were analyzed at two time points: 3 weeks after treatment start (second dose) and 6 weeks after treatment start. Blood samples yielded a median of about 150,000 T cells and approximately 83,000 unique TCRs, with median clonality roughly 0.085. The study, an exploratory multi-omic analysis, examined somatic, immune and clinical correlates of response to PD-L1 blockade with atezolizumab in urothelial cancer. Pretreatment tumor samples, along with matched peripheral blood serially collected before and after atezolizumab treatment, were subjected to TCR sequencing. Durable clinical benefit was defined as progression-free survival longer than 6 months, and TCR features were also tested against progression-free and overall survival. Whole exome sequencing and RNA sequencing of pretreatment tumors were performed alongside TCR sequencing in the same patients. About 10 patients reached durable clinical benefit, while some 20 patients did not. Some 30 patients had pretreatment blood TCR-seq, approximately 24 had at least one posttreatment blood collection, and approximately 24 had tumor TCR-seq.

Overall study outcomes, separate from this receptor: Because of the small sample size (n ≈ 27) and the many exploratory analyses performed, the results are intended to be regarded as hypothesis-generating. A pretreatment peripheral blood TCR clonality below the median was linked to improved progression-free and overall survival. Patients with durable benefit showed greater expansion of tumor-associated TCR clones in peripheral blood 3 weeks after starting treatment (n ≈ 20, p = 0.022).

Details on this clone: Its antigen target is currently unknown. No clone much larger than this one lies a single base away; base qualities are absent.

Inclusive of the bounding cysteine and phenylalanine, the CDR3 is 15 residues long. Only the CDR3 region is kept as DNA, spanning 45 bases read in frame from base 1. Looking up the germline V gene yields CDR1 MNHNS and CDR2 SASEGT. V drops 0 bases and J drops 4 bases, leaving 10 bases in between. Synthetic TCR analog templates were spiked into each PCR to estimate absolute template abundance from read counts. Using the immunoSEQ assay, TCRbeta CDR3 regions were amplified from genomic DNA with bias-controlled V and J gene primers. Rearranged TCRbeta segments were sequenced at approximately 20X coverage. As for how the authors treated the data: Clustering was used to correct sequencing errors, and CDR3s were annotated against IMGT to assign V, D and J genes. Only productive TCRbeta rearrangements were used in downstream analyses, excluding out-of-frame or stop-codon sequences. Clonality was computed as one minus Shannon entropy normalized by the log of the number of unique productive sequences. Fisher's exact test with Benjamini-Hochberg correction, at a threshold of adjusted p below 0.01, was used to find clones that differed between time points or between blood and tumor. TCRdb stores this immuneACCESS table with in-frame sequences only. Part of the clones is absent; in the studies checked, under half of the shortfall reflects unresolved V genes, and no reason is known for the rest. The DNA gave D and trimming, while V, J and clone size come from that table. The sample records about 50,000 clones, 80% to 90% of which are singletons. Roughly 3.3% of the sample belongs to the ten largest clones.

Interpreted using the paper, the time point label stands for: pretreatment peripheral blood. The cohort comprised 25 to 30 patients with locally advanced or metastatic urothelial carcinoma treated at Memorial Sloan Kettering on a trial protocol. Peripheral blood mononuclear cells were collected pretreatment and during treatment, at between 1 and 8 total time points per patient. The Qiagen DNeasy Blood extraction kit was used to purify genomic DNA from total PBMCs and from tumor samples. PBMCs were collected pretreatment and during treatment, and were isolated and stored as previously described. The sequence was collected from a man aged 65-85 years with urothelial cancer. The chain is encoded by TRBV6-1 joined to TRBJ1-3; TRBD1 is a weak D gene call, 6 bases matching. The sample here was PBMCs, taken around atezolizumab (anti-PD-L1) treatment. The nucleotide sequence is TGTGCCAGCAGTGAAGCCGGGACACTCGGAAACACCATATATTTT. Translated, it gives CASSEAGTLGNTIYF.